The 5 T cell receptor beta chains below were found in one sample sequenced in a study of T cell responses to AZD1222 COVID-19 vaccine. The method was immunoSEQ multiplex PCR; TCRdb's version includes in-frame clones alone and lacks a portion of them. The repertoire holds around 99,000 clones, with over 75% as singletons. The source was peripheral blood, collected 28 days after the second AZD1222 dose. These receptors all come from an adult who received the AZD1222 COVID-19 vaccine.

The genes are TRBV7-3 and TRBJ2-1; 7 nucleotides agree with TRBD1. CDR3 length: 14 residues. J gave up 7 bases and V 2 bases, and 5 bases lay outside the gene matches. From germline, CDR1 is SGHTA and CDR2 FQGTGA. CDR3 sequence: CASSLPSTGNEQFF. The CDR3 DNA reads TGTGCCAGCAGCTTACCCTCGACAGGGAATGAGCAGTTCTTC. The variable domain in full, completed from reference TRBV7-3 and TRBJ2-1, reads GAGVSQTPSNKVTEKGKYVELRCDPISGHTALYWYRQSLGQGPEFLIYFQGTGAADDSGLPNDRFFAVRPEGSVSTLKIQRTERGDSAVYLCASSLPSTGNEQFFGPGTRLTVL.

This CDR3 is CASTQTSGYSGELFF. Here the CDR3 DNA reads TGTGCCAGCACTCAGACTAGCGGGTATTCCGGGGAGCTGTTTTTT. V gene TRBV21-1 combines with J gene TRBJ2-2; the table's D gene call, TRBD2, was not cross checked with the DNA. TRBV21-1 is marked as a pseudogene. The length of the CDR3 is 15 residues.

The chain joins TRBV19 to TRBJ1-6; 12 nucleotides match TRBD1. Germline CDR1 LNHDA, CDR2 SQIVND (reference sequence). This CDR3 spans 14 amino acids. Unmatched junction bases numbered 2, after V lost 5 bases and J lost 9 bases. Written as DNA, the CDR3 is TGTGCCAGTAGTTGGGACAGGGGGCGTTCACCCCTCCACTTT. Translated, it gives CASSWDRGRSPLHF.

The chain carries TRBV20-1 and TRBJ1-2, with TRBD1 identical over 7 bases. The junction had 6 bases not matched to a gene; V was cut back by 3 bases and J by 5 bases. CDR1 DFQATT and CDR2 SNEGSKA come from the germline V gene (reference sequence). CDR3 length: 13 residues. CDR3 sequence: CSASLRGTYGYTF. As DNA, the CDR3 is TGCAGTGCTAGTCTCAGGGGGACATATGGCTACACCTTC.

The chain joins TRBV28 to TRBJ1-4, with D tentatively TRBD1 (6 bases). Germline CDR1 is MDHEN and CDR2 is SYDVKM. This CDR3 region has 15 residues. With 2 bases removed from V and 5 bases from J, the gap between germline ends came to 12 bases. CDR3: CASSLPTGPNEKLFF. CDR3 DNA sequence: TGTGCCAGCAGTTTACCTACAGGGCCCAATGAAAAACTGTTTTTT.